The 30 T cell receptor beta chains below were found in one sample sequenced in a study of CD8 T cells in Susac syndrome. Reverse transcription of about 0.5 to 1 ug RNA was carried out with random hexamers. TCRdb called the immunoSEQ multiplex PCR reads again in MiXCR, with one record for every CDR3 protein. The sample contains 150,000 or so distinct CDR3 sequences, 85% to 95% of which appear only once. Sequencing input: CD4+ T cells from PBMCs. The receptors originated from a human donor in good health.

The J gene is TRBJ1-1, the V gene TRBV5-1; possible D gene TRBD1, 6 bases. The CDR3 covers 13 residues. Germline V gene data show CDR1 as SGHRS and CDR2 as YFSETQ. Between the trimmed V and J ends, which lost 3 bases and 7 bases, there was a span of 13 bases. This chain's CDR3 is CASSYTGMGEAFF. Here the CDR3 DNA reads TGCGCCAGCAGCTACACAGGGATGGGTGAAGCTTTCTTT.

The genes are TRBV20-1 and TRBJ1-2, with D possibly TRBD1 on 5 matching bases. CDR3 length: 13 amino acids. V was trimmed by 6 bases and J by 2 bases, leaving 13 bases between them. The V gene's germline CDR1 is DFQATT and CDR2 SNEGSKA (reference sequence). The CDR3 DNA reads TGCAGTGCCTCGACAGAAGGAAACTATGGCTACACCTTC. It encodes CSASTEGNYGYTF.

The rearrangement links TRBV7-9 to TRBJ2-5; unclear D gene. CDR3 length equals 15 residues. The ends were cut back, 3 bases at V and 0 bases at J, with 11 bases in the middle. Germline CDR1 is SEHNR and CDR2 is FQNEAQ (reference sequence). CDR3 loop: CASSFGLAYQETQYF. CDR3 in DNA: TGTGCCAGCAGCTTTGGTCTCGCGTACCAAGAGACCCAGTACTTC.

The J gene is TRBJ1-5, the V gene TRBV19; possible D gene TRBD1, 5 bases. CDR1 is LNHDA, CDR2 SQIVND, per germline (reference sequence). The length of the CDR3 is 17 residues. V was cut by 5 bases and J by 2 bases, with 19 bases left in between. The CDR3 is CASSPLMGGLGNQPQHF. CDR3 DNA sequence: TGTGCCAGTAGTCCGCTAATGGGGGGTCTTGGCAATCAGCCCCAGCATTTT.

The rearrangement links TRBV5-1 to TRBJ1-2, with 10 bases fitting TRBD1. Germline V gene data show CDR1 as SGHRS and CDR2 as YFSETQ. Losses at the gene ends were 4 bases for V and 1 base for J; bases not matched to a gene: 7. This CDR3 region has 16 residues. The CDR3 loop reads CASSPRTGGFNYGYTF. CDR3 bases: TGCGCCAGCAGCCCACGGACAGGGGGGTTTAACTATGGCTACACCTTC.

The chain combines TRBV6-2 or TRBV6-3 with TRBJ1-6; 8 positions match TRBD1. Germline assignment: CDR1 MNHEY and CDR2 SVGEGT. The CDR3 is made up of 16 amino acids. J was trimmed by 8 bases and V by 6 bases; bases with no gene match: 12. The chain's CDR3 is CASSPDRGRGYSPLHF. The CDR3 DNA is TGTGCCAGCAGCCCCGACAGGGGAAGAGGGTATTCACCCCTCCACTTT.

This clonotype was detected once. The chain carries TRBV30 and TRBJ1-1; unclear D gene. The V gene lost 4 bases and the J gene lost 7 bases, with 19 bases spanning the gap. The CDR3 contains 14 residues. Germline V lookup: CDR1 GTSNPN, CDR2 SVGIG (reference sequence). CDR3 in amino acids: CAWTELRNVGEAFF. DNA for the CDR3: TGTGCCTGGACTGAACTAAGGAATGTTGGTGAAGCTTTCTTT.

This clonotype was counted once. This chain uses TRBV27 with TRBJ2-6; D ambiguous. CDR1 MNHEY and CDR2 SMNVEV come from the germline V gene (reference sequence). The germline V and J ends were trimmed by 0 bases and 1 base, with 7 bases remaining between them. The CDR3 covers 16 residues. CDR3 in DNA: TGTGCCAGCAGTTTATCAGCCCAGTCTGGGGCCAACGTCCTGACTTTC. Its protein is CASSLSAQSGANVLTF.

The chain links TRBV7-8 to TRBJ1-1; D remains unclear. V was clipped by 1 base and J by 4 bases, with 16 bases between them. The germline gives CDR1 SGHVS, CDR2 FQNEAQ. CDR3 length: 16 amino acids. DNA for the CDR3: TGTGCCAGCAGCTTAGTAGGTGGCCGTACGGGCACTGAAGCTTTCTTT. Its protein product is CASSLVGGRTGTEAFF.

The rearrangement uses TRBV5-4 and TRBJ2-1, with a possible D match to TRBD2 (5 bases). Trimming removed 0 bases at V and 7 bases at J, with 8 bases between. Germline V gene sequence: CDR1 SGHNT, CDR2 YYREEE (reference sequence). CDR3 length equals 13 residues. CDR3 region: CASSLAAGNEQFF. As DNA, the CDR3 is TGTGCCAGCAGCTTGGCCGCGGGTAATGAGCAGTTCTTC.

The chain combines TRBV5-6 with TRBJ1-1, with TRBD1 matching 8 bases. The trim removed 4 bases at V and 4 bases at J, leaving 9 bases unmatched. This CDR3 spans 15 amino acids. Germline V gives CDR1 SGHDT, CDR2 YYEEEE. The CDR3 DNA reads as TGTGCCAGCAGCCCCTTCCAGGGGGCAATCACTGAAGCTTTCTTT. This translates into CASSPFQGAITEAFF.

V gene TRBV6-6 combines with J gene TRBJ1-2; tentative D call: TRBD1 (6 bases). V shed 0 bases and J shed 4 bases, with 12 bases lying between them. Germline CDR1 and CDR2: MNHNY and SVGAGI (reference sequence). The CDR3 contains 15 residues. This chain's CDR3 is CASSYSPGALYGYTF. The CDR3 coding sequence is TGTGCCAGCAGTTACTCCCCAGGGGCCCTCTATGGCTACACCTTC.

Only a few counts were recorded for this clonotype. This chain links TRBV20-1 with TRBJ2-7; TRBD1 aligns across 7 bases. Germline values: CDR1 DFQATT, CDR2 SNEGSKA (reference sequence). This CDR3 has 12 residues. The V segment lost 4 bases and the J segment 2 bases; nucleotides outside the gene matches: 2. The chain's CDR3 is CSATDRAYEQYF. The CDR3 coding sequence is TGCAGTGCTACCGACAGGGCCTACGAGCAGTACTTC.

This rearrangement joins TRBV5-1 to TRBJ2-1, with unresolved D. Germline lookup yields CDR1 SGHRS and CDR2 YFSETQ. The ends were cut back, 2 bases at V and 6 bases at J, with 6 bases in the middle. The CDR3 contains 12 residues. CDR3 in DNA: TGCGCCAGCAGCTTTCAGCGCAATGAGCAGTTCTTC. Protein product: CASSFQRNEQFF.

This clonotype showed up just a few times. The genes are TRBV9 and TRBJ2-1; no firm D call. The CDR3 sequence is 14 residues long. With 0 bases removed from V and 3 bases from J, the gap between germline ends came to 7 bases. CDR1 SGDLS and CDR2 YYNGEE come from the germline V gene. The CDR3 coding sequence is TGTGCCAGCAGCGTAGCTAGTTACTACAATGAGCAGTTCTTC. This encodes CASSVASYYNEQFF.

As DNA, the CDR3 is TGTGCCAGCAGTTTAGTCGAGGGGGCAGGTGGCTACACCTTC. Protein product: CASSLVEGAGGYTF. The rearrangement uses TRBV27 and TRBJ1-2; 7 positions match TRBD1. The CDR3 loop spans 14 amino acids. Germline lookup yields CDR1 MNHEY and CDR2 SMNVEV (reference sequence). Germline trimming cut 2 bases from V and 7 bases from J; bases unmatched to any gene: 7.

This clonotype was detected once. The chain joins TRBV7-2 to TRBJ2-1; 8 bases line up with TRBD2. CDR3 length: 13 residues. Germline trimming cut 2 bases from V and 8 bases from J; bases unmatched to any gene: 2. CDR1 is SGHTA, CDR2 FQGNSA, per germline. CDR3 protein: CASSLSGGDEQFF. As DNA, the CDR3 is TGTGCCAGCAGCTTAAGCGGGGGAGATGAGCAGTTCTTC.

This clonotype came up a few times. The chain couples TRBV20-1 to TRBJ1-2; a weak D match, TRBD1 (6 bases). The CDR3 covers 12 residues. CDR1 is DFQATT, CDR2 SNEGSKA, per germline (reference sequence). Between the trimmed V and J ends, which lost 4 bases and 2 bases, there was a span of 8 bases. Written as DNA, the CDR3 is TGCAGTGCTACCGGACAGAACTATGGCTACACCTTC. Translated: CSATGQNYGYTF.

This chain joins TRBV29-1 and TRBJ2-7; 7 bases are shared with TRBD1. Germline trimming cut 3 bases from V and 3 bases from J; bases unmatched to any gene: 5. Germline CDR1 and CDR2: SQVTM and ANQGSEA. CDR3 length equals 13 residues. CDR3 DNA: TGCAGCGTTGAGTCACAGGGGCACTACGAGCAGTACTTC. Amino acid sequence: CSVESQGHYEQYF.

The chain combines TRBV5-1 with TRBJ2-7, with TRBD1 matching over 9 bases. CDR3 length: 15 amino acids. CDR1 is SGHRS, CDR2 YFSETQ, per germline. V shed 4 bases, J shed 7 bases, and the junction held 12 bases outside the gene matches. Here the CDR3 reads CASSHNGQGSGEQYF. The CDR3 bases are TGCGCCAGCAGCCACAATGGACAGGGGTCAGGGGAGCAGTACTTC. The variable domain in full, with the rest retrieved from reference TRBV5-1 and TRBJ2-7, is KAGVTQTPRYLIKTRGQQVTLSCSPISGHRSVSWYQQTPGQGLQFLFEYFSETQRNKGNFPGRFSGRQFSNSRSEMNVSTLELGDSALYLCASSHNGQGSGEQYFGPGTRLTVT.

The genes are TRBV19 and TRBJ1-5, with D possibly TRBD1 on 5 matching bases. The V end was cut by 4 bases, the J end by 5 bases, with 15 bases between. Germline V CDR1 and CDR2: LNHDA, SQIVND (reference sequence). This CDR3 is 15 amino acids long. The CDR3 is CASSTTRGSHQPQHF. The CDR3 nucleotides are TGTGCCAGTAGTACTACTAGGGGATCGCATCAGCCCCAGCATTTT.

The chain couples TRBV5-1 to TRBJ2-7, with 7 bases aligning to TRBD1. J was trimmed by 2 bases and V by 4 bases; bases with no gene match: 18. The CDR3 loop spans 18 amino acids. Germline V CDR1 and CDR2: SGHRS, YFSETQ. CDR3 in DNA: TGCGCCAGCAGCAGACGACCTAAGATTGGGACAGAACCCTACGAGCAGTACTTC. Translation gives CASSRRPKIGTEPYEQYF.

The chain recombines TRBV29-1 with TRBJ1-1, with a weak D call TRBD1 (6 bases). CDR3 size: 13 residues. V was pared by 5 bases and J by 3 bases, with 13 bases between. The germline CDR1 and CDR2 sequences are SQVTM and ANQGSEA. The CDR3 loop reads CSVWEDSYTEAFF. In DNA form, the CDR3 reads TGCAGCGTTTGGGAGGACAGTTACACTGAAGCTTTCTTT.

CDR3 sequence: CSARRRGFGTEAFF. The CDR3 bases are TGCAGTGCTAGACGGCGGGGCTTTGGAACTGAAGCTTTCTTT. The gene calls are TRBV20-1 and TRBJ1-1; weak D call: TRBD1 (5 bases). Germline CDR1 reads DFQATT; CDR2 reads SNEGSKA (reference sequence). V lost 2 bases to trimming and J lost 5 bases, with 15 bases between them. There are 14 residues in the CDR3.

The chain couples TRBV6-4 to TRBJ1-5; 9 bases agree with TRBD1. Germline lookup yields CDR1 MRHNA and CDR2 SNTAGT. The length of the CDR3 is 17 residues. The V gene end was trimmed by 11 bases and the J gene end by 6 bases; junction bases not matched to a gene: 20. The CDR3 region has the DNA TGTGCCGGCCCATCGCCGACCGGGACAGGGATCGGTCAGCCCCAGCATTTT. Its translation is CAGPSPTGTGIGQPQHF.

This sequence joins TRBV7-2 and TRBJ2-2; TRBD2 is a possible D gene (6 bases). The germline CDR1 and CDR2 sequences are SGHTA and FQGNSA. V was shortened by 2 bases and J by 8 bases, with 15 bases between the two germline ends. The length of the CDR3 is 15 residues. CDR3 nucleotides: TGTGCCAGCAGCTTAATGAGCGGGCAAGAGGGGGAGCTGTTTTTT. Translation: CASSLMSGQEGELFF.

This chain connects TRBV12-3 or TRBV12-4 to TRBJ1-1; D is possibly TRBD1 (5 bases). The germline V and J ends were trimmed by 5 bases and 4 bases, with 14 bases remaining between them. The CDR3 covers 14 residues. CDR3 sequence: CASSEQGLSTEAFF. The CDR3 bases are TGTGCCAGCAGTGAGCAGGGTTTGAGCACTGAAGCTTTCTTT.

CDR3 region: CSAHLAGGRIDTQYF. The CDR3, as DNA: TGCAGTGCTCATCTAGCGGGGGGGCGAATAGATACGCAGTATTTT. The chain couples TRBV20-1 to TRBJ2-3, with 12 bases that match TRBD2. Trimming at V came to 5 bases and at J to 5 bases, leaving 8 bases not matched to a gene. Germline CDR1 DFQATT, CDR2 SNEGSKA (reference sequence). This CDR3 has 15 amino acids.

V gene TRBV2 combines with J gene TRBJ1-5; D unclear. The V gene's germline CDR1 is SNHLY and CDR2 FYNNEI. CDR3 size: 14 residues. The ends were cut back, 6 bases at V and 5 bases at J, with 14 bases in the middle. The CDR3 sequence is CASSATGRDQPQHF. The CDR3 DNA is TGTGCCAGCAGCGCCACCGGGAGGGATCAGCCCCAGCATTTT. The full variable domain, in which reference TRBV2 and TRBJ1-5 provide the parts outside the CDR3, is EPEVTQTPSHQVTQMGQEVILRCVPISNHLYFYWYRQILGQKVEFLVSFYNNEISEKSEIFDDQFSVERPDGSNFTLKIRSTKLEDSAMYFCASSATGRDQPQHFGDGTRLSIL.

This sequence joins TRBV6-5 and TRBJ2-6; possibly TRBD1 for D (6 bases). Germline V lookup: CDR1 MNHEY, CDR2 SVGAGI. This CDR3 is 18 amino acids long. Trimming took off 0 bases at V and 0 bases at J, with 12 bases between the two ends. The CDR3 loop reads CASSYSAGARSGANVLTF. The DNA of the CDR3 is TGTGCCAGCAGTTACTCGGCAGGGGCTCGCTCTGGGGCCAACGTCCTGACTTTC.